This T cell receptor (beta chain) originates from a study of T cells after yellow fever vaccination. One entry per CDR3 protein, called by TCRdb with MiXCR from the 5' RACE reads. There are 13,000 or so distinct CDR3 sequences in the sample; nearly 5% occur only once, and roughly 48% lies in the top ten. Germline V gene lookup returns CDR1 LGHNA and CDR2 YNFKEQ. The junction had 11 bases not matched to a gene; V was cut back by 1 base and J by 2 bases. CDR3 length equals 19 residues. This clonotype was detected many times. This specimen consisted of PBMCs, either bulk or a sorted T-cell subset (CD4+, CD8+, memory, or dextramer-sorted; not recorded which), obtained 45 days after the yellow fever booster vaccination. The sequence was collected from a man aged 30 to 39 who received the YFV17D yellow fever vaccine. The chain carries TRBV4-2 and TRBJ2-3; 11 bases map to TRBD2. CDR3 amino acids: CASSQGSVRLAGITDTQYF. In DNA form, the CDR3 reads TGTGCCAGCAGCCAAGGATCGGTTCGACTAGCGGGAATCACAGATACGCAGTATTTT.